This entry lists 4 T cell receptor beta chains sequenced from one sample in a study of cytomegalovirus exposure and HLA in healthy donors. PCR involved 60 Vbeta and 13 Jbeta primers. Sequenced by immunoSEQ multiplex PCR; TCRdb stores in-frame clones only, minus some. The repertoire holds 70,000 to 75,000 clones, around 72% seen once, with around an eighth in the top ten. The sequenced sample was PBMCs. These receptor sequences come from a woman between 40 and 55 years old in good health and CMV-seropositive.

The chain recombines TRBV2 with TRBJ1-5; D possibly corresponds to TRBD1 (6 bases). Germline CDR1 and CDR2: SNHLY and FYNNEI. Trimming cost V 7 bases and J 6 bases, with 19 bases left between them. The CDR3 length is 15 residues. The CDR3: CASTPSGGRGQPQHF. CDR3 nucleotide sequence: TGTGCCAGCACCCCGTCGGGGGGCAGGGGTCAGCCCCAGCATTTT.

The V call is TRBV18, the J call TRBJ2-7; a possible D gene is TRBD1 (5 bases). V lost 0 bases to trimming and J lost 3 bases, with 9 bases between them. This CDR3 is built from 14 residues. Per the germline V gene, CDR1 is KGHSH and CDR2 is LQKENI. In nucleotides, the CDR3 is TGTGCCAGCTCACCACCGGTCAGGGTCTACGAGCAGTACTTC. It translates to CASSPPVRVYEQYF.

The chain has TRBV2 and TRBJ1-5; tentatively, D is TRBD1 (6 bases). The CDR3 consists of 14 residues. Germline CDR1 SNHLY, CDR2 FYNNEI. Trimming left V 5 bases short and J 1 base short, with 9 bases between. The CDR3 region is CASSPQGSNQPQHF. The CDR3 DNA sequence: TGTGCCAGCAGTCCACAGGGAAGCAATCAGCCCCAGCATTTT.

CDR3 in DNA: TGCGCCAGCACTCAGGCGGGAGATTGGGAGACCCAGTACTTC. Protein: CASTQAGDWETQYF. J is TRBJ2-5 and V is TRBV10-2; 7 bases align to TRBD2. Germline trimming cut 7 bases from V and 5 bases from J; bases unmatched to any gene: 10. Per germline, CDR1 WSHSY and CDR2 SAAADI. This CDR3 is built from 14 residues.